This T cell receptor beta chain was identified during a study of OX40 agonist ivuxolimab in advanced cancers. Measured with immunoSEQ multiplex PCR; TCRdb has only the in-frame clones, and not every one. The data show over 75,000 clones, around 91% seen once. Germline V gene lookup returns CDR1 MNHEY and CDR2 SMNVEV (reference sequence). The CDR3 is 15 amino acids. Losses at the gene ends were 5 bases for V and 3 bases for J; bases not matched to a gene: 4. The V call is TRBV27, the J call TRBJ2-1, with 10 bases fitting TRBD1. The TCR sequence derives from an adult with an advanced solid tumor such as melanoma, head and neck, liver or kidney cancer. The material was CD4+ or CD8+ T cells sorted from blood, obtained in a trial of the OX40 agonist ivuxolimab. As DNA, the CDR3 is TGTGCCAGCAGTAAGACAGGGGGCGTCTACAATGAGCAGTTCTTC. This encodes CASSKTGGVYNEQFF.